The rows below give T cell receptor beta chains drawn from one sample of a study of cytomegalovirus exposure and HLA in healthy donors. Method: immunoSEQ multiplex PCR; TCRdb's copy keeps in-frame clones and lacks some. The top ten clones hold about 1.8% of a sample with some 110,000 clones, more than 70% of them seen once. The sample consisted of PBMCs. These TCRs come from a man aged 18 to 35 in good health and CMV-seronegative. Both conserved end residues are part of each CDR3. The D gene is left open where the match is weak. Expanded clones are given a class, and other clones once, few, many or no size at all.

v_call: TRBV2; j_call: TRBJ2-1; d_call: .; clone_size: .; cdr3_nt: TGTGCCAGCAGTGTAAGGCGGAGCTCCTACAATGAGCAGTTCTTC; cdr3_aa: CASSVRRSSYNEQFF
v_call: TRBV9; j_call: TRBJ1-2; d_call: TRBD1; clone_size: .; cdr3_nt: TGTGCCAGCAGCGCAGAGGTGGGACAGGGATCCGGTGGCTACACCTTC; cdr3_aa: CASSAEVGQGSGGYTF
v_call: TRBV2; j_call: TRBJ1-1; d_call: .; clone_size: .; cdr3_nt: TGTGCCAGCAGTATTACTCAGGGGAACACTGAAGCTTTCTTT; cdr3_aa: CASSITQGNTEAFF
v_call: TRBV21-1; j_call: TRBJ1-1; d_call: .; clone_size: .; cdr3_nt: TGTGCCAGCAGCAAATGGACAGAGACTGAAGCTTTCTTT; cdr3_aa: CASSKWTETEAFF
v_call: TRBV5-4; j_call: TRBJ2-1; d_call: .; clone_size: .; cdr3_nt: TGTGCCAGCAGCTTGGTTAGGGGCGGTGGGAATGAGCAGTTCTTC; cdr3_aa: CASSLVRGGGNEQFF
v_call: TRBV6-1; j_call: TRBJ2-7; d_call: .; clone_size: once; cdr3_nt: TGTGCCAGCAGTGAAAATTTTAGATACGAGCAGTACTTC; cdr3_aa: CASSENFRYEQYF
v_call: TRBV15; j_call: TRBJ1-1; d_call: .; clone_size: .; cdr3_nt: TGTGCCACCAGCAGAGATCGGAGCCGCACTGAAGCTTTCTTT; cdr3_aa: CATSRDRSRTEAFF
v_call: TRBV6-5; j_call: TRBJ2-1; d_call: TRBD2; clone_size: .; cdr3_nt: TGTGCCAGCAGTTCCTCTAGCGGGGGAACTTACAATGAGCAGTTCTTC; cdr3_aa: CASSSSSGGTYNEQFF
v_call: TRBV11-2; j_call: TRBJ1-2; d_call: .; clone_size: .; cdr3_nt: TGTGCCAGCAGCCTACAGGGACGTGGCTACACCTTC; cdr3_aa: CASSLQGRGYTF
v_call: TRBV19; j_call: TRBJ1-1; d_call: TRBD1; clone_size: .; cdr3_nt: TGTGCCAGTAGTCCCATACAGGGGCGGTGGACTGAAGCTTTCTTT; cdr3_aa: CASSPIQGRWTEAFF
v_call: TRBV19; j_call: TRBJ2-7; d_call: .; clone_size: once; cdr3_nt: TGTGCCAGTAGTATCGGGACACCCTCCTACGAGCAGTACTTC; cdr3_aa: CASSIGTPSYEQYF
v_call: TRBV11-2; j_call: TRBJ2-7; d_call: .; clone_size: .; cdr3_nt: TGTGCCAGCAGCTTACGAGTGGGGGACATAGGCGAGCAGTACTTC; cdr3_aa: CASSLRVGDIGEQYF
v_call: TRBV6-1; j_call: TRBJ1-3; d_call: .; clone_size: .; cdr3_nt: TGTGCCAGCAGCGTGGACAGCCGCTCTGGAAACACCATATATTTT; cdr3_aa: CASSVDSRSGNTIYF
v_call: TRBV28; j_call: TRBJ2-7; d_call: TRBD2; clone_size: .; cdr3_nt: TGTGCCAGCAGGGTGGGGGGGTCCTCCTACGAGCAGTACTTC; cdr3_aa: CASRVGGSSYEQYF
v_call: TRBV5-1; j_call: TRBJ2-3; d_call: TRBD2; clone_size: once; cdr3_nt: TGCGCCGGAAAACTAGCGGGTGAGACAGATACGCAGTATTTT; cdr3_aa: CAGKLAGETDTQYF
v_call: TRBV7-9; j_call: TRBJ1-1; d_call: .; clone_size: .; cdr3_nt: TGTGCCGGACAGACTCTGAACACTGAAGCTTTCTTT; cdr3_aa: CAGQTLNTEAFF
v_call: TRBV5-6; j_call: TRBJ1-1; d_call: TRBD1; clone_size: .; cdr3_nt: TGTGCCAGCAGCCCGGGACAGGGGGCTTTCACTGAAGCTTTCTTT; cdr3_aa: CASSPGQGAFTEAFF
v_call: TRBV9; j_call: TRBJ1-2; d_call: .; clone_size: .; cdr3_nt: TGTGCCAGCAGCGGTCCAGACGGGACAAATTATGGCTACACCTTC; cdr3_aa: CASSGPDGTNYGYTF